The 9 T cell receptor beta chains below come from one sample, sequenced in a study of identical twins. TCRdb called the 5' RACE reads again in MiXCR, with one record for every CDR3 protein. The sample includes roughly 710,000 distinct CDR3 sequences, less than 7% of them seen just once. What was sequenced was naive T cells sorted from blood. The receptor set was obtained from a man younger than 35 in good health.

J is TRBJ1-5 and V is TRBV6-1; perhaps TRBD1 as D (5 bases). Germline V gene lookup returns CDR1 MNHNS and CDR2 SASEGT. CDR3 length equals 15 residues. Trimming removed 6 bases at V and 1 base at J, with 13 bases between. Here the CDR3 reads CASRADMGSNQPQHF. As DNA, the CDR3 is TGTGCCAGCAGGGCGGACATGGGAAGCAATCAGCCCCAGCATTTT.

The genes are TRBV20-1 and TRBJ1-5; D might be TRBD1 (5 bases). Trimming cost V 3 bases and J 7 bases, with 31 bases left between them. Per the germline V gene, CDR1 is DFQATT and CDR2 is SNEGSKA (reference sequence). This CDR3 has 19 residues. The CDR3 sequence is CSARVGDWGRPVGLQPQHF. DNA of the CDR3: TGCAGTGCTAGGGTAGGGGATTGGGGGAGGCCCGTTGGATTACAGCCCCAGCATTTT.

This clonotype was seen a few times. The gene calls are TRBV7-9 and TRBJ2-3; the D gene could be TRBD1 or TRBD2 (7 bases each). The CDR3 extends over 14 amino acids. Germline CDR1 is SEHNR and CDR2 is FQNEAQ (reference sequence). Trimming removed 11 bases from V and 1 base from J, with 16 bases in between. CDR3 nucleotides: TGTGCCGGGGAGGGGGCAGATCGCACAGATACGCAGTATTTT. Protein sequence: CAGEGADRTDTQYF.

The chain couples TRBV4-1 to TRBJ1-4; tentatively, D is TRBD1 (6 bases). Germline CDR1 MGHRA, CDR2 YSYEKL. The CDR3 runs 14 residues. V was cut by 3 bases and J by 8 bases, with 13 bases left in between. Here the CDR3 DNA reads TGCGCCAGCAGCCATGGGGGGGGCTGGGAAAAACTGTTTTTT. As protein: CASSHGGGWEKLFF.

In this sample, this clonotype turned up many times. The rearrangement joins TRBV27 to TRBJ2-3; TRBD2 matches 7 bases. J gave up 4 bases and V 5 bases, and 9 bases lay outside the gene matches. The CDR3 is made up of 15 amino acids. CDR1 is MNHEY and CDR2 is SMNVEV in the germline V gene (reference sequence). The CDR3 DNA follows: TGTGCCAGCAGTATAGGGACTAAACCATCAGATACGCAGTATTTT. The encoded protein is CASSIGTKPSDTQYF.

This clonotype was detected many times. The chain is built from TRBV11-2 and TRBJ2-3; 10 nucleotides agree with TRBD1. Germline values: CDR1 SGHAT, CDR2 FQNNGV. Germline trimming cut 4 bases from V and 4 bases from J; bases unmatched to any gene: 5. The length of the CDR3 is 15 residues. The CDR3 loop reads CASSSGTGEADTQYF. CDR3 nucleotide sequence: TGTGCCAGCAGCTCGGGGACAGGGGAGGCAGATACGCAGTATTTT.

At least ten counts were recorded for this clonotype. The V and J genes are TRBV12-3 or TRBV12-4 and TRBJ2-1; TRBD2 matches 13 bases. The CDR3 is made up of 17 amino acids. The V and J ends lost 0 bases and 7 bases, in that order; junction bases with no gene match: 6. This CDR3 is CASSLAGQLAGGNEQFF. CDR3 sequence (DNA): TGTGCCAGCAGTTTAGCCGGTCAACTAGCGGGAGGGAATGAGCAGTTCTTC.

The rearrangement uses TRBV3-1 and TRBJ2-7; 9 bases fit TRBD1. Trimming removed 5 bases from V and 1 base from J; junction bases left unmatched: 6. CDR1 LGHDT and CDR2 YNNKEL come from the germline V gene (reference sequence). The CDR3 has 15 residues. CDR3 sequence reads: CASSSRGQGSYEQYF. The CDR3 nucleotides read TGTGCCAGCAGCTCCAGGGGACAGGGTTCCTACGAGCAGTACTTC.

This clonotype occurred many times. This chain joins TRBV7-9 and TRBJ2-1; TRBD2 aligns across 7 bases. The CDR3 is 15 amino acids. From germline, CDR1 is SEHNR and CDR2 FQNEAQ (reference sequence). With 5 bases clipped from V and 7 bases from J, the junction kept 11 bases outside the gene matches. CDR3 amino acids: CASSHERDPSNEQFF. CDR3 DNA sequence: TGTGCCAGCAGCCACGAGCGGGATCCTTCAAATGAGCAGTTCTTC. The full variable domain, rest sourced from reference TRBV7-9 and TRBJ2-1, is DTGVSQNPRHKITKRGQNVTFRCDPISEHNRLYWYRQTLGQGPEFLTYFQNEAQLEKSRLLSDRFSAERPKGSFSTLEIQRTEQGDSAMYLCASSHERDPSNEQFFGPGTRLTVL.